This T cell receptor (beta chain) was identified during a study of blood T cell repertoires in COVID-19. About the research overall: Italy, Spain and the United States were the sources of the convalescent and acute COVID-19 samples. PBMCs, B-cell-depleted T cells, or T cells were the source of the cDNA or gDNA that made up the material.

Methods used by the authors: Using reference gene primer amplification, nucleated cell counts were estimated. Libraries were prepared by immunoSEQ multiplex PCR; TCRdb keeps only in-frame clonotypes and omits some of them. The V and J calls and the clone size are those of that table, but D and trimming were determined from the DNA. This table has 15,000 to 20,000 clones, 77% appearing once. Germline V gives CDR1 KGHSH, CDR2 LQKENI. The CDR3 spans 16 residues. The junction had 10 bases not matched to a gene; V was cut back by 5 bases and J by 3 bases. Seattle enrolled patients during active infection and tracked them longitudinally.

This chain joins TRBV18 and TRBJ1-1, with 9 nucleotides matching TRBD1. The specimen sequenced was peripheral blood. The source of this sequence is a man aged 70-80 years with COVID-19, enrolled during active disease. The CDR3 sequence is CASSSTGGGGYTEAFF. CDR3 bases: TGTGCCAGCTCATCCACAGGGGGCGGAGGTTACACTGAAGCTTTCTTT.